Listed here are 5 T cell receptor beta chains from one sample, sequenced in a study of CD8+ T cells in alopecia areata. Treatment of the sample: oral pan-JAK inhibitor, 5-10 mg twice daily. cDNA reverse transcribed from extracted RNA served as the sequencing template. TCRdb's table, derived via immunoSEQ multiplex PCR, lists solely in-frame clones and lacks some. The data show over 100,000 clones, 50% to 75% seen once. Sequenced material: CD8+ T cells sorted from blood, taken at week 24, from a patient treated with tofacitinib. All receptors derive from a human donor with alopecia areata.

The rearrangement joins TRBV7-9 to TRBJ2-2; 9 bases line up with TRBD1. Trimming at V came to 3 bases and at J to 4 bases, leaving 9 bases not matched to a gene. The CDR3 consists of 17 residues. CDR1 SEHNR and CDR2 FQNEAQ come from the germline V gene (reference sequence). CDR3 sequence reads: CASSLFAGQGGTGELFF. The CDR3, as DNA: TGTGCCAGCAGCTTGTTCGCGGGACAGGGAGGCACCGGGGAGCTGTTTTTT.

This chain uses TRBV11-2 with TRBJ2-2; D ambiguous. This CDR3 is 14 amino acids long. V lost 4 bases and J lost 1, with 7 bases in between. Germline CDR1 reads SGHAT; CDR2 reads FQNNGV. The CDR3: CASSYGGNTGELFF. The CDR3 nucleotides are TGTGCCAGCAGCTACGGCGGGAACACCGGGGAGCTGTTTTTT.

This clone was seen more than once but under ten times. This rearrangement joins TRBV5-6 to TRBJ2-5; D uncertain. Germline assignment: CDR1 SGHDT and CDR2 YYEEEE. V dropped 4 bases and J dropped 0 bases, with 10 bases sitting between them. The CDR3 consists of 14 residues. CDR3 DNA: TGTGCCAGCAGCCCGGCAGAGTACCAAGAGACCCAGTACTTC. Translating it yields CASSPAEYQETQYF.

This chain uses TRBV13 with TRBJ2-5, with 14 bases fitting TRBD2. Germline CDR1 PRHDT, CDR2 FYEKMQ (reference sequence). The junction had 4 bases not matched to a gene; V was cut back by 5 bases and J by 5 bases. CDR3 size: 15 residues. The CDR3: CASSPRLAGGETQYF. The CDR3 DNA is TGTGCCAGCAGCCCCAGACTAGCGGGGGGGGAGACCCAGTACTTC.

There are a few counts of this clone. The rearrangement uses TRBV7-9 and TRBJ1-5; the match to TRBD1 covers 7 bases. Germline V CDR1 and CDR2: SEHNR, FQNEAQ (reference sequence). The V segment lost 6 bases and the J segment 0 bases; nucleotides outside the gene matches: 8. This CDR3 spans 16 amino acids. CDR3 region: CASSSGTDLSNQPQHF. The CDR3 DNA is TGTGCCAGCAGTTCCGGGACAGACCTTAGCAATCAGCCCCAGCATTTT.